Listed below are T cell receptor beta chains from one sample, sequenced in a study of blood T cell repertoires in COVID-19. TCRdb's copy holds only in-frame clones and misses some; the assay was immunoSEQ multiplex PCR. Among some 31,000 clones listed, 85% to 90% were seen once. Sequencing input: peripheral blood. These receptors all come from a human donor with active COVID-19. The donor label of this sample is uncertain. CDR3s include the opening cysteine and the closing phenylalanine or tryptophan. Fields, in order: CDR3 length, J gene, D gene, clone size, V gene, CDR3 protein, CDR3 DNA. D genes are given only for firm matches. Size is omitted from some rows. Given values are once, few, many or a class for expanded clones.

cdr3_length: 13; j_call: TRBJ1-6; d_call: .; clone_size: .; v_call: TRBV10-3; cdr3_aa: CAISGTEVLSLHF; cdr3_nt: TGTGCCATCAGTGGGACGGAGGTTCTGTCCCTCCACTTT
cdr3_length: 14; j_call: TRBJ1-2; d_call: TRBD1; clone_size: .; v_call: TRBV2; cdr3_aa: CASKAGGYPYGYTF; cdr3_nt: TGTGCCAGCAAGGCAGGGGGTTACCCCTATGGCTACACCTTC
cdr3_length: 17; j_call: TRBJ1-2; d_call: .; clone_size: .; v_call: TRBV4-3; cdr3_aa: CASSQDSVLPAVYGYTF; cdr3_nt: TGCGCCAGCAGCCAAGATAGCGTCCTACCAGCGGTCTATGGCTACACCTTC
cdr3_length: 16; j_call: TRBJ1-6; d_call: .; clone_size: .; v_call: TRBV4-3; cdr3_aa: CASSARAGGINSPLHF; cdr3_nt: TGCGCCAGCAGCGCCAGGGCTGGAGGGATTAATTCACCCCTCCACTTT
cdr3_length: 14; j_call: TRBJ1-2; d_call: TRBD1; clone_size: .; v_call: TRBV5-1; cdr3_aa: CASSLEGANYGYTF; cdr3_nt: TGCGCCAGCAGCTTGGAGGGGGCGAACTATGGCTACACCTTC
cdr3_length: 14; j_call: TRBJ1-2; d_call: TRBD1; clone_size: .; v_call: TRBV2; cdr3_aa: CASSGQGANYGYTF; cdr3_nt: TGTGCCAGCAGCGGACAGGGAGCTAACTATGGCTACACCTTC
cdr3_length: 14; j_call: TRBJ2-7; d_call: TRBD1; clone_size: .; v_call: TRBV6-2/TRBV6-3; cdr3_aa: CASSGTGDPYEQYF; cdr3_nt: TGTGCCAGCAGTGGGACAGGGGACCCCTACGAGCAGTACTTC
cdr3_length: 13; j_call: TRBJ1-2; d_call: .; clone_size: .; v_call: TRBV5-5; cdr3_aa: CASSLGGSDGYTF; cdr3_nt: TGTGCCAGCAGCTTGGGAGGTTCGGATGGCTACACCTTC
cdr3_length: 14; j_call: TRBJ2-5; d_call: TRBD2; clone_size: .; v_call: TRBV19; cdr3_aa: CATGERGAGGTQYF; cdr3_nt: TGTGCCACCGGGGAGCGGGGGGCCGGGGGGACCCAGTACTTC
cdr3_length: 14; j_call: TRBJ2-3; d_call: .; clone_size: .; v_call: TRBV19; cdr3_aa: CASTKGGRFDTQYF; cdr3_nt: TGTGCCAGCACCAAGGGGGGGCGCTTCGATACGCAGTATTTT
cdr3_length: 13; j_call: TRBJ1-5; d_call: .; clone_size: few; v_call: TRBV6-1; cdr3_aa: CASSETRNQPQHF; cdr3_nt: TGTGCCAGCAGTGAGACTAGGAATCAGCCCCAGCATTTT
cdr3_length: 16; j_call: TRBJ2-4; d_call: .; clone_size: .; v_call: TRBV15; cdr3_aa: CATSTDRLLAKNIQYF; cdr3_nt: TGTGCCACCAGCACCGACAGGCTGCTAGCCAAAAACATTCAGTACTTC
cdr3_length: 14; j_call: TRBJ1-1; d_call: .; clone_size: .; v_call: TRBV18; cdr3_aa: CASSPGGEATEAFF; cdr3_nt: TGTGCCAGCTCCCCTGGGGGCGAAGCCACTGAAGCTTTCTTT
cdr3_length: 14; j_call: TRBJ1-1; d_call: .; clone_size: .; v_call: TRBV18; cdr3_aa: CASSAGQPSTEAFF; cdr3_nt: TGTGCCAGCTCTGCAGGGCAACCCTCGACTGAAGCTTTCTTT
cdr3_length: 16; j_call: TRBJ2-7; d_call: .; clone_size: once; v_call: TRBV4-2; cdr3_aa: CASSQLLAKNYYEQYF; cdr3_nt: TGTGCCAGCAGCCAACTCCTAGCGAAGAACTACTACGAGCAGTACTTC
cdr3_length: 14; j_call: TRBJ2-1; d_call: .; clone_size: .; v_call: TRBV3-1/TRBV3-2; cdr3_aa: CASSQGQPYNEQFF; cdr3_nt: TGTGCCAGCAGCCAAGGGCAACCCTACAATGAGCAGTTCTTC
cdr3_length: 15; j_call: TRBJ2-7; d_call: TRBD1; clone_size: .; v_call: TRBV5-6; cdr3_aa: CASSAAGGGGLEQYF; cdr3_nt: TGTGCCAGCAGCGCGGCAGGGGGTGGGGGCCTCGAGCAGTACTTC
cdr3_length: 14; j_call: TRBJ2-3; d_call: .; clone_size: .; v_call: TRBV7-3; cdr3_aa: CASSLGGNTDTQYF; cdr3_nt: TGTGCCAGCAGCTTGGGCGGGAACACAGATACGCAGTATTTT
cdr3_length: 14; j_call: TRBJ1-2; d_call: TRBD1; clone_size: few; v_call: TRBV3-1/TRBV3-2; cdr3_aa: CASSPGQGFYGYTF; cdr3_nt: TGTGCCAGCAGCCCGGGACAGGGGTTCTATGGCTACACCTTC
cdr3_length: 15; j_call: TRBJ2-7; d_call: .; clone_size: .; v_call: TRBV6-5; cdr3_aa: CASSYLPRPYYEQYF; cdr3_nt: TGTGCCAGCAGTTATCTGCCTAGACCCTACTACGAGCAGTACTTC
cdr3_length: 16; j_call: TRBJ2-1; d_call: .; clone_size: .; v_call: TRBV7-3; cdr3_aa: CASSFGGGTVINEQFF; cdr3_nt: TGTGCCAGCAGCTTTGGGGGCGGAACCGTCATCAATGAGCAGTTCTTC
cdr3_length: 15; j_call: TRBJ1-5; d_call: TRBD1; clone_size: .; v_call: TRBV24-1; cdr3_aa: CATSLGQGSNQPQHF; cdr3_nt: TGTGCCACCAGTCTCGGACAGGGTAGCAATCAGCCCCAGCATTTT
cdr3_length: 14; j_call: TRBJ1-2; d_call: .; clone_size: .; v_call: TRBV29-1; cdr3_aa: CSDARQWGNYGYTF; cdr3_nt: TGCAGCGACGCCCGACAGTGGGGCAACTATGGCTACACCTTC
cdr3_length: 12; j_call: TRBJ2-1; d_call: .; clone_size: .; v_call: TRBV19; cdr3_aa: CASSKAGNEQFF; cdr3_nt: TGTGCCAGTAGTAAGGCGGGCAATGAGCAGTTCTTC
cdr3_length: 13; j_call: TRBJ2-1; d_call: .; clone_size: .; v_call: TRBV6-5; cdr3_aa: CASQRGGGNEQFF; cdr3_nt: TGTGCCAGTCAGAGGGGGGGCGGCAATGAGCAGTTCTTC
cdr3_length: 16; j_call: TRBJ2-7; d_call: TRBD2; clone_size: once; v_call: TRBV4-2; cdr3_aa: CASSQDRLAVSYEQYF; cdr3_nt: TGTGCCAGCAGCCAAGATAGACTAGCCGTCTCCTACGAGCAGTACTTC